These T cell receptor beta chains were read from a single sample in a study of T cell responses to AZD1222 COVID-19 vaccine. Sequencing used immunoSEQ multiplex PCR; TCRdb keeps in-frame clones, though not all of them. The sample comprises 80,000 to 90,000 clones, roughly 91% of which are singletons, and roughly 5.2% rests with the top ten. This specimen consisted of peripheral blood, obtained 28 days after the second AZD1222 dose. The receptors derive from an adult who received the AZD1222 COVID-19 vaccine. Each CDR3 is given with its conserved first and last residue. A D gene is named only where the DNA matches it firmly.

J	D	V	DNA	CDR3
TRBJ1-3	NA	TRBV5-1	TGCGCCAGCAGCCTAGGGGTAGGATTCGGTGGAAACACCATATATTTT	CASSLGVGFGGNTIYF
TRBJ2-1	TRBD2	TRBV2	TGTGCCAGCAGTTATAGCGGACTAGCGGGGGTATACAATGAGCAGTTCTTC	CASSYSGLAGVYNEQFF
TRBJ2-5	TRBD1	TRBV11-2	TGTGCCAGCGGGACAGGCTGGCAGACCCAGTACTTC	CASGTGWQTQYF
TRBJ1-1	NA	TRBV6-5	TGTGCCAGCAGCAGGGTCCGGAACACTGAAGCTTTCTTT	CASSRVRNTEAFF
TRBJ1-4	NA	TRBV2	TGTGCCAGCAGTGCTTGGCGGGGGGCAAGTGAAAAACTGTTTTTT	CASSAWRGASEKLFF
TRBJ2-3	NA	TRBV5-1	TGCGCCAGCAGCTTGGGCGCGGTGGAGGATACGCAGTATTTT	CASSLGAVEDTQYF
TRBJ1-1	NA	TRBV19	TGTGCCAGTAGCACAGACTTGAACACTGAAGCTTTCTTT	CASSTDLNTEAFF
TRBJ1-1	NA	TRBV10-3	TGTGCCATCAGTATGAATGAAGAAGCTTTCTTT	CAISMNEEAFF
TRBJ1-2	NA	TRBV18	TGTGCCAGCTCACCGGACAGCTATGGCTACACCTTC	CASSPDSYGYTF
TRBJ1-5	NA	TRBV5-5	TGTGCCAGCAGCACACACAGTTCCAATCAGCCCCAGCATTTT	CASSTHSSNQPQHF
TRBJ1-3	NA	TRBV6-5	TGTGCCAGCAGTTGGGGTCGGGGGCCGGGAAACACCATATATTTT	CASSWGRGPGNTIYF
TRBJ1-2	TRBD1	TRBV6-5	TGTGCCAGCAGTTACCCGGGACAGGGATTCTATGGCTACACCTTC	CASSYPGQGFYGYTF
TRBJ2-1	TRBD1	TRBV7-3	TGTGCCAGCAGCGACAGGACAGGGGGCGCCTACAATGAGCAGTTCTTC	CASSDRTGGAYNEQFF
TRBJ2-1	NA	TRBV5-4	TGTGCCAGCAGCTTGTGGGGTAGCGAGAGCTCCTACAATGAGCAGTTCTTC	CASSLWGSESSYNEQFF
TRBJ2-7	TRBD2	TRBV2	TGTGCCAGCAGTGAGTTCGGGGGGGGCTACGAGCAGTACTTC	CASSEFGGGYEQYF
TRBJ2-7	NA	TRBV6-5	TGTGCCAGCAGTTTTGGCTGGGGTAACTACGAGCAGTACTTC	CASSFGWGNYEQYF
TRBJ2-2	NA	TRBV2	TGTGCCAGCAGTGGACTAACGGTCAGGAACACCGGGGAGCTGTTTTTT	CASSGLTVRNTGELFF